This T cell receptor beta chain comes out of a study of cytomegalovirus exposure and HLA in healthy donors. The CDR3 is 15 amino acids. V lost 7 bases and J lost 1, with 13 bases in between. Germline CDR1 SNHLY, CDR2 FYNNEI. PCR was performed using 60 Vbeta and 13 Jbeta primers. Only in-frame clones appear in the TCRdb table, and some are missing; sequencing was by immunoSEQ multiplex PCR. The sample holds some 110,000 clones, more than 60% seen once. V is TRBV2 and J is TRBJ1-4; D might be TRBD1 (6 bases). The sequence derives from a man aged 55 to 70 in good health and CMV-seronegative. The sequenced sample consisted of PBMCs. CDR3 bases: TGTGCCAGCAAAGGAGTCAGGGGAACTAATGAAAAACTGTTTTTT. Protein product: CASKGVRGTNEKLFF.